This is a list of T cell receptor beta chains from one sample in a study of CD8 T cells in Susac syndrome. TCRdb processed the immunoSEQ multiplex PCR reads anew with MiXCR; each CDR3 protein has one entry. The sample carries 180,000 or so distinct CDR3 sequences, around 94% recorded once. Sequenced sample: CD4+ T cells from PBMCs. These receptors originate from a human donor with Susac syndrome. Each CDR3 is given with its conserved first and last residue. Fields, in order: clone size, D gene, V gene, J gene, CDR3 DNA, CDR3 protein. D genes are given only for firm matches. A clone size is listed for some rows: how often the clone was seen (once, few, many), or a class if it is expanded.

-,-,TRBV7-7,TRBJ1-1,TGTGCTAGCAGTGACAGACACCAACTGAACACTGAAGCTTTCTTT,CASSDRHQLNTEAFF
-,-,TRBV13,TRBJ2-3,TGTGCCAGCAGCTTCGGCGGGGGCGGTAGCACAGATACGCAGTATTTT,CASSFGGGGSTDTQYF
-,-,TRBV18,TRBJ2-7,TGTGCCAGCTCTCAAGGGCCGGACGGATCCTACGAGCAGTACTTC,CASSQGPDGSYEQYF
-,-,TRBV28,TRBJ1-1,TGTGCCAGCAGTACCCGGGGGGTGATGAACACTGAAGCTTTCTTT,CASSTRGVMNTEAFF
few,-,TRBV2,TRBJ1-5,TGTGCCAGCAGTGACAGAAATCAGCCCCAGCATTTT,CASSDRNQPQHF
-,TRBD2,TRBV11-2,TRBJ2-5,TGTGCCAGCCGTCGGGGTAGCGGGAGGGCCGGGGAGACCCAGTACTTC,CASRRGSGRAGETQYF
-,-,TRBV7-2,TRBJ1-1,TGTGCCAGCAGCTTTAAACAGACGAACACTGAAGCTTTCTTT,CASSFKQTNTEAFF
-,-,TRBV27,TRBJ1-4,TGTGCCAGCAGTTCCAGGGGTCACGGTGAAAAACTGTTTTTT,CASSSRGHGEKLFF
-,TRBD2,TRBV7-8,TRBJ2-3,TGTGCCAGCAGCTCTAGGACTAGCTTTGGAGATACGCAGTATTTT,CASSSRTSFGDTQYF
-,-,TRBV7-3,TRBJ2-5,TGTGCCAGCGCCAGGTACCAAGAGACCCAGTACTTC,CASARYQETQYF